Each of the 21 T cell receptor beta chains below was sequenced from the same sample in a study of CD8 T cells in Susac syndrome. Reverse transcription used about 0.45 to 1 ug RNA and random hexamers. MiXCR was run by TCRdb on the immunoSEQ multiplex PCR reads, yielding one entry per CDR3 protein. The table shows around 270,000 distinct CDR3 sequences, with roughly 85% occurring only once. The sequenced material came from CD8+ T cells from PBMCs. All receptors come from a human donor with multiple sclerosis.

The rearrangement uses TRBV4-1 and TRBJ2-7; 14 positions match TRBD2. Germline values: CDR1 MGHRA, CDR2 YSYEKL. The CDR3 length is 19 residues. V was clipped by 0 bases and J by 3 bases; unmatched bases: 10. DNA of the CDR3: TGCGCCAGCAGCCAAGAACAGGGACTAGCGGGAGCGAGGGTCTACGAGCAGTACTTC. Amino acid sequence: CASSQEQGLAGARVYEQYF.

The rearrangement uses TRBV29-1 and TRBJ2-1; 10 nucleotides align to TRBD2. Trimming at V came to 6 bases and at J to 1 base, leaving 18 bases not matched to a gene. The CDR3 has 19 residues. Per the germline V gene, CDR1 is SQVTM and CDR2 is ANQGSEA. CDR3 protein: CSVIPGTSEGELSYNEQFF. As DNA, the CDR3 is TGCAGCGTCATCCCCGGGACTAGCGAAGGGGAGCTTTCCTACAATGAGCAGTTCTTC.

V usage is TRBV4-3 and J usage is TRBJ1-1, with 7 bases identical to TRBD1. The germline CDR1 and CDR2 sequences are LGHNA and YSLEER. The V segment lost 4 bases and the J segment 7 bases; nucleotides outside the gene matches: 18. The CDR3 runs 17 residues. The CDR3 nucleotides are TGCGCCAGCAGCCTAACTAGCCGGACAGGCGGACGAGGTGAAGCTTTCTTT. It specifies CASSLTSRTGGRGEAFF.

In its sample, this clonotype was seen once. The CDR3 DNA is TGTGCCAGCAGTGAATATTCAGGGAACACTGAAGCTTTCTTT. Translating gives CASSEYSGNTEAFF. V is TRBV25-1 and J is TRBJ1-1, with no clear D. The germline gives CDR1 MGHDK, CDR2 SYGVNS. CDR3 length: 14 residues. Trimming took 0 bases from V and 1 from J, leaving 6 bases between them.

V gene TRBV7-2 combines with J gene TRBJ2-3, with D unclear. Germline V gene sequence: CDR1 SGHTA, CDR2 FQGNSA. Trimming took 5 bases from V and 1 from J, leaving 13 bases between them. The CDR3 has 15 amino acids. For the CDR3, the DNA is TGTGCCAGCAGCCCAGTTGTGCAGGGCACAGATACGCAGTATTTT. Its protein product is CASSPVVQGTDTQYF. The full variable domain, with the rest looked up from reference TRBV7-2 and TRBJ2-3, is GAGVSQSPSNKVTEKGKDVELRCDPISGHTALYWYRQSLGQGLEFLIYFQGNSAPDKSGLPSDRFSAERTGGSVSTLTIQRTQQEDSAVYLCASSPVVQGTDTQYFGPGTRLTVL.

CDR3 loop: CASSEFPVNTGELFF. In nucleotides, the CDR3 is TGTGCCAGCAGTGAATTCCCCGTGAACACCGGGGAGCTGTTTTTT. The V and J genes are TRBV6-1 and TRBJ2-2; D gene ambiguous. The CDR3 is made up of 15 amino acids. CDR1 is MNHNS and CDR2 is SASEGT in the germline V gene. V gave up 2 bases and J gave up 1 base, with 8 bases separating them.

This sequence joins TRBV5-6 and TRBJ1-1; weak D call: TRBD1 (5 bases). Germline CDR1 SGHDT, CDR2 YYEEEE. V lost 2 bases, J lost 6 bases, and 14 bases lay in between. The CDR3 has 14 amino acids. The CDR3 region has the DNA TGTGCCAGCAGCTTTGGCCAGCCAGGGTCTGAAGCTTTCTTT. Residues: CASSFGQPGSEAFF.

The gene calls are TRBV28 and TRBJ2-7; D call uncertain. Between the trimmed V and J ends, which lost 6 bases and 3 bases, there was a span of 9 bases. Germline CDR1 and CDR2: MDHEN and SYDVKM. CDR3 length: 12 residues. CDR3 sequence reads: CASRLQDYEQYF. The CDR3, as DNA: TGTGCCAGCAGGCTTCAGGACTACGAGCAGTACTTC.

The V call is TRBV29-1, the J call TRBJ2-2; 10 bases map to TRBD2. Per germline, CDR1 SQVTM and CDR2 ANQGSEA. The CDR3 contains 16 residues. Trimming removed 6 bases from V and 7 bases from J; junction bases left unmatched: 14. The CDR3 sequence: CSVVLAGVLGHGELFF. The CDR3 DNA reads TGCAGCGTCGTTCTAGCGGGAGTCCTCGGGCACGGGGAGCTGTTTTTT.

CDR3 protein: CASSFGQAQYF. CDR3 nucleotides: TGTGCCAGCAGCTTCGGACAGGCGCAGTACTTC. The J gene is TRBJ2-7, the V gene TRBV5-6; 7 bases agree with TRBD1. The CDR3 extends over 11 amino acids. The germline V gene encodes CDR1 SGHDT and CDR2 YYEEEE. Unmatched junction bases numbered 2, after V lost 2 bases and J lost 9 bases.

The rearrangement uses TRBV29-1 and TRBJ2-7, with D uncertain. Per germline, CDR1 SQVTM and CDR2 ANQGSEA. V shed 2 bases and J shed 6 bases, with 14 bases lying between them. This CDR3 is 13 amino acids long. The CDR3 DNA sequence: TGCAGCGTTGAAAGGGCACCCTCGGGCGAGCAGTACTTC. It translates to CSVERAPSGEQYF.

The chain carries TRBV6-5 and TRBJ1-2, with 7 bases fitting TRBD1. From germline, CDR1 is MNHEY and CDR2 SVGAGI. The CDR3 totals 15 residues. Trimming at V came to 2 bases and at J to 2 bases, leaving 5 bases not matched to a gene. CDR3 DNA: TGTGCCAGCAGTTACGACAGGGAGCGGAACTATGGCTACACCTTC. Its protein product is CASSYDRERNYGYTF.

CDR3 region: CASSWGLASSTDTQYF. In DNA, the CDR3 is TGTGCCAGCAGCTGGGGACTAGCGTCTAGCACAGATACGCAGTATTTT. The rearrangement uses TRBV13 and TRBJ2-3, with 10 bases aligning to TRBD2. There are 16 residues in the CDR3. Germline values: CDR1 PRHDT, CDR2 FYEKMQ (reference sequence). The J segment lost 0 bases and the V segment lost 4 bases, leaving 4 bases of the junction unmatched. The full variable domain, its missing parts supplied by reference TRBV13 and TRBJ2-3, is AAGVIQSPRHLIKEKRETATLKCYPIPRHDTVYWYQQGPGQDPQFLISFYEKMQSDKGSIPDRFSAQQFSDYHSELNMSSLELGDSALYFCASSWGLASSTDTQYFGPGTRLTVL.

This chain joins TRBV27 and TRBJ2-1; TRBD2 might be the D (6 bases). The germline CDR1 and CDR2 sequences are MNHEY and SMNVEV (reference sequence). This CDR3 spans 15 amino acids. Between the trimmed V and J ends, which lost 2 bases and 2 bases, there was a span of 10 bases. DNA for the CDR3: TGTGCCAGCAGTTTAGGCGGGAACCCCTACAATGAGCAGTTCTTC. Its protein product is CASSLGGNPYNEQFF.

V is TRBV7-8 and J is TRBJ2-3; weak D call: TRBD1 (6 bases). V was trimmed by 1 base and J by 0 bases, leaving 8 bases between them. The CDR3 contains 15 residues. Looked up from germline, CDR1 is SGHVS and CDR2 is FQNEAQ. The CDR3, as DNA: TGTGCCAGCAGCTTAGAGGGGGACAGCACAGATACGCAGTATTTT. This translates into CASSLEGDSTDTQYF.

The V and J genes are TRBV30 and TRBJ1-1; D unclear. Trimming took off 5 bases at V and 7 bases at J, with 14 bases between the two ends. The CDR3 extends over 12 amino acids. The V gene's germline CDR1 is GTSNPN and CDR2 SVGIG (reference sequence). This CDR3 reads CAWGVAMVEAFF. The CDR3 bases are TGTGCCTGGGGGGTGGCCATGGTTGAAGCTTTCTTT.

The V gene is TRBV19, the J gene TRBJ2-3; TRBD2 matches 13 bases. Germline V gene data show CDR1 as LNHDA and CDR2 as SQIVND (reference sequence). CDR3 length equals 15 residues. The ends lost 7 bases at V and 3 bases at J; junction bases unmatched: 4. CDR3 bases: TGTGCCAGTACCCCGGGACTAGCGGGAACAGATACGCAGTATTTT. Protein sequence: CASTPGLAGTDTQYF.

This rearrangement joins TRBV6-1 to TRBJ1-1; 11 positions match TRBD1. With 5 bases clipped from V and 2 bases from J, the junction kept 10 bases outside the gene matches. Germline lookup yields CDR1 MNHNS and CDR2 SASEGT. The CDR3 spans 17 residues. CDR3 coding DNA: TGTGCCAGCAGTCTCCAGGACAGGGGGCTATTTAACACTGAAGCTTTCTTT. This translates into CASSLQDRGLFNTEAFF.

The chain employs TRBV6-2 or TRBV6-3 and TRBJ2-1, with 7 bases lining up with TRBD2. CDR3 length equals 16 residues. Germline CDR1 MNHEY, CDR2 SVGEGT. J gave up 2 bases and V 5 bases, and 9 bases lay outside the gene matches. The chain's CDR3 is CASSPILAEAYNEQFF. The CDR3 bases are TGTGCCAGCAGTCCGATCCTAGCGGAGGCCTACAATGAGCAGTTCTTC.

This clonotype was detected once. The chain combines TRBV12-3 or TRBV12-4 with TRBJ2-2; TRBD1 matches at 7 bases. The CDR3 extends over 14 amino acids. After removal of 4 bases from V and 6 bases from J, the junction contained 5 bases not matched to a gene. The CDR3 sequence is CASSSDRVPGELFF. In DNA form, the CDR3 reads TGTGCCAGCAGTTCAGACAGGGTCCCCGGGGAGCTGTTTTTT.

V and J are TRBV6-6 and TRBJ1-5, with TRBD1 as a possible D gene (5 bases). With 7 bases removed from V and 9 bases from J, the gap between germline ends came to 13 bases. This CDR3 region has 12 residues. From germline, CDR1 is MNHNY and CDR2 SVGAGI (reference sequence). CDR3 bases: TGTGCCAGCATCAATTCCGGGACGCCCCAGCATTTT. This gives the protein CASINSGTPQHF.